This paragraph covers one T cell receptor beta chain sequence. The antigen it recognizes is unknown. Nothing much larger sits one base from this clone, and base qualities are not available. Systemically healthy Caucasian individuals from Russia, 35 to 40 in total and aged roughly 6 to 100 years, were included as donors. Approximately 11 milliliters of peripheral blood were drawn from each donor into EDTA-treated Vacutainer tubes. Ficoll-Paque density-gradient centrifugation was used to isolate PBMCs, with at least 6.5 million obtained per sample. Trizol reagent was used to extract total RNA from PBMCs, with at least 6 micrograms per sample. For every donor, flow cytometry on a PBMC aliquot measured the percentage of naive CD45RAhigh/CD27high T cells. This sample is drawn from a study of blood T cells in healthy people across ages (dated by TCRdb to the mid-2010s). At the level of the whole study: In model experiments, template switching captured roughly one uniquely barcoded TCR beta cDNA molecule for every two T cells. Age-related changes in TCR beta repertoire diversity were measured in the study by deep sequencing normalized with unique cDNA molecular identifiers. The donors were split into four age groups: young (average about 15 years), middle-aged (about 40), aged (approximately 60) and long-lived (roughly 80). To avoid experimental bias, donors of different ages were distributed randomly across sequencing lanes. Two additional independent replicas of 1 million unique cDNA reads from the same blood draw were analyzed for two donors (one aged 18 to 29 and one aged 80 or older).

Broad study findings and their caveats: Estimates of total diversity based on one million sequenced T cells were regarded as lower bounds and as underestimates. The long-lived group showed more naive CD4+ T cells, fewer expanded clones and increased TCR diversity than the aged group, suggesting age selection. Conclusive comparison of naive and antigen-experienced compartments was prevented by the profiling of bulk unsorted PBMCs. Because the CMV infection status of the donors was unknown, age-related changes in expanded clonotypes may potentially have been confounded. Observed TCR beta diversity per million T cells fell roughly linearly with age, and a significant reduction was already apparent by age around 40. There was a strong correlation between observed TCR beta diversity and the percentage of naive T cells measured by flow cytometry.

Including cysteine and phenylalanine, the CDR3 has 13 amino acids. Only CDR3 DNA remains: 39 bases, in frame from the first base. Reading the germline V gene (reference sequence) gives CDR1 GTSNPN and CDR2 SVGIG. The junction shows trimming of 2 bases on V and 10 bases on J, plus 15 bases between the germline ends. The library was produced with 5' RACE. A second about 7 to 12 cycle PCR used a sample-barcoded 5' primer and a J-beta primer mix. A template-switch 5' adaptor carrying 12 random nucleotides introduced a unique molecular identifier onto each TCR beta cDNA molecule. At least 2.5 million CDR3-containing paired-end reads were obtained from each sample. First-strand cDNA synthesis was performed from all RNA using the Mint cDNA synthesis kit, with priming by a TRBC-specific oligonucleotide. After uracil-DNA glycosylase treatment, a first 18-cycle PCR used universal primers M1SS and BC2_uni_R on all cDNA. In the original analysis: For normalization, 1 million high-quality reads, each with a distinct molecular identifier, were randomly selected from each sample. Instead of being binned into consensus sequences, reads with shared molecular identifiers were discarded. MiTCR, set to a Q25 quality threshold and the strictest error-elimination algorithm, was used for CDR3 identification, clonotype clustering and error correction. A nonparametric unseen species model using Euler transformation provided a lower-bound estimate of total TCR beta diversity. TCRdb itself trimmed the public reads at Q25 with fastp, ran MiXCR and retained productive beta chains. CDR3 protein sequences are deduplicated, and each keeps its most common genes and DNA. Clone size and V and J calls follow TCRdb, not the original study. For this sample there are around 2 million distinct CDR3 sequences; 39% appear just once. Of the sample, 23% is held by the ten largest clones.

Sample: blood. The V gene is TRBV30 and the J gene is TRBJ2-1, with TRBD2 perhaps the D gene, on 6 matching bases. This TCR was recovered from a human donor in good health. The base sequence is TGTGCCTGGAGTATTGGAGGGGTTCGGGAGCAGTTCTTC. Its translation reads: CAWSIGGVREQFF. The full variable domain, completed from the reference TRBV30 and TRBJ2-1 proteins outside the CDR3, reads SQTIHQWPATLVQPVGSPLSLECTVEGTSNPNLYWYRQAAGRGLQLLFYSVGIGQISSEVPQNLSASRPQDRQFILSSKKLLLSDSGFYLCAWSIGGVREQFFGPGTRLTVL.